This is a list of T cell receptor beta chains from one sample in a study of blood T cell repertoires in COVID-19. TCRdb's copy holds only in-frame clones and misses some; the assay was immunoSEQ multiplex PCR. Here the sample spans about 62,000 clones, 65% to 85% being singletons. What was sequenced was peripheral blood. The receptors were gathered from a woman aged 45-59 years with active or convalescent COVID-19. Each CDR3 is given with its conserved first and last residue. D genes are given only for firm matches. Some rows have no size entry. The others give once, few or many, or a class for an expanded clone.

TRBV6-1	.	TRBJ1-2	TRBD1	CASSLDRGHYGYTF	TGTGCCAGCAGCCTCGACAGGGGGCACTATGGCTACACCTTC
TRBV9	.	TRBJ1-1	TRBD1	CASSVEGAGTTEAFF	TGTGCCAGCAGCGTAGAGGGGGCCGGTACCACTGAAGCTTTCTTT
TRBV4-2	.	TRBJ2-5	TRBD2	CASSQDTASGRAGKKKTQYF	TGTGCCAGCAGCCAAGATACGGCTAGCGGGAGGGCCGGTAAAAAAAAGACCCAGTACTTC
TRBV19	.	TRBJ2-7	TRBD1	CASSPRTGTEQYF	TGTGCCAGTAGTCCTCGGACAGGGACCGAGCAGTACTTC
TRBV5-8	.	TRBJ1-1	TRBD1	CASSLRGQGQAYTEAFF	TGTGCCAGCAGCTTGAGGGGACAGGGTCAAGCATACACTGAAGCTTTCTTT
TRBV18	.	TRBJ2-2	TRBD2	CASSLGLAPNTGELFF	TGTGCCAGCTCACTGGGACTAGCGCCTAACACCGGGGAGCTGTTTTTT
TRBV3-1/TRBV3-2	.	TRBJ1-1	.	CASSPWGGPDTEAFF	TGTGCCAGCAGCCCATGGGGGGGGCCCGACACTGAAGCTTTCTTT
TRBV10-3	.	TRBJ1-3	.	CAISDRGFGNTIYF	TGTGCCATCAGTGACAGGGGCTTTGGAAACACCATATATTTT
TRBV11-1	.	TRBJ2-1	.	CASSPSGDGSLHEQFF	TGTGCCAGCAGCCCGTCCGGGGACGGGAGTCTACATGAGCAGTTCTTC
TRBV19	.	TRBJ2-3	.	CASSIDRGTDTQYF	TGTGCCAGTAGTATAGATAGGGGTACAGATACGCAGTATTTT
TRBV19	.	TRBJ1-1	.	CASSVGALNTEAFF	TGTGCCAGTAGTGTGGGGGCCCTGAACACTGAAGCTTTCTTT
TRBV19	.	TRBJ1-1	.	CASSFGVDTEAFF	TGTGCCAGTAGTTTCGGGGTGGACACTGAAGCTTTCTTT
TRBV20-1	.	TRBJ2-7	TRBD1	CSASGRGRYEQYF	TGCAGTGCTAGTGGCAGGGGGCGGTACGAGCAGTACTTC
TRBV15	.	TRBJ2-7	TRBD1	CATSRDRDSPEQYF	TGTGCCACCAGCAGAGACCGGGACAGTCCCGAGCAGTACTTC
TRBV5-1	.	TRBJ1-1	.	CASSFDGGNTEAFF	TGCGCCAGCAGCTTCGACGGCGGGAACACTGAAGCTTTCTTT
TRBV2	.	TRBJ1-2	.	CASSMRVRDYGYTF	TGTGCCAGCAGTATGAGGGTGAGAGACTATGGCTACACCTTC
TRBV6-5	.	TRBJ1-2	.	CASSYSQGANGYTF	TGTGCCAGCAGTTACTCCCAGGGCGCCAATGGCTACACCTTC
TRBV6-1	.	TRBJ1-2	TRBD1	CASSNRGDYGYTF	TGTGCCAGCAGTAACAGGGGTGACTATGGCTACACCTTC
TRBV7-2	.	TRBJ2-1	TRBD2	CASSPSGTSGRGFF	TGTGCCAGCAGCCCTTCAGGGACTAGCGGCCGTGGGTTCTTC
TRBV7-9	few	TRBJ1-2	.	CASSPSPNYGYTF	TGTGCCAGCAGTCCTAGTCCTAACTATGGCTACACCTTC
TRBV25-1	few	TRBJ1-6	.	CASSEYGGRNSPLHF	TGTGCCAGCAGTGAATATGGGGGCAGGAATTCACCCCTCCACTTT
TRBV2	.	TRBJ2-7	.	CASSAGLVSYEQYF	TGTGCCAGCAGTGCGGGTCTAGTCAGTTACGAGCAGTACTTC
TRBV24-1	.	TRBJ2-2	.	CATSDSGGPGELFF	TGTGCCACCAGTGATTCCGGGGGGCCCGGGGAGCTGTTTTTT
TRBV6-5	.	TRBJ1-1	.	CASSRAANTEAFF	TGTGCCAGCAGCAGGGCTGCGAACACTGAAGCTTTCTTT
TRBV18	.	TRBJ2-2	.	CASSRSGRNTGELFF	TGTGCCAGCTCACGAAGCGGTAGGAACACCGGGGAGCTGTTTTTT
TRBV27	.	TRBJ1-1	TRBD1	CASSWTGSTEAFF	TGTGCCAGCAGTTGGACAGGATCAACTGAAGCTTTCTTT
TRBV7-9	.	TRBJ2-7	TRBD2	CASSFGGTYEQYF	TGTGCCAGCAGCTTCGGGGGGACCTACGAGCAGTACTTC
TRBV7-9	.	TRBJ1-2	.	CASSAGQIYGYTF	TGTGCCAGCAGCGCTGGACAGATCTATGGCTACACCTTC
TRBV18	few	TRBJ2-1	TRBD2	CASSPQRGSYNEQFF	TGTGCCAGCTCACCACAGCGGGGCTCCTACAATGAGCAGTTCTTC
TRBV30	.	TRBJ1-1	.	CAWSVRGRSATFF	TGTGCCTGGAGTGTAAGGGGCAGGAGTGCGACTTTCTTT
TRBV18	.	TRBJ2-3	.	CASSPIVAGDTQYF	TGTGCCAGCTCACCTATAGTGGCAGGGGACACGCAGTATTTT
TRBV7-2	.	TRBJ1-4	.	CASSPSGGGLEKLFF	TGTGCCAGCAGCCCTTCCGGGGGAGGGCTTGAAAAACTGTTTTTT
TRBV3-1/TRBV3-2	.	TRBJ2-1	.	CASSQDTGQSRQFF	TGTGCCAGCAGCCAAGATACGGGACAATCAAGGCAGTTCTTC
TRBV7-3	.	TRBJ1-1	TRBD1	CASSSTGMNTEAFF	TGTGCCAGCAGCTCGACAGGGATGAACACTGAAGCTTTCTTT
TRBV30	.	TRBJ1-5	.	CAWSGQGNQPQHF	TGTGCCTGGAGTGGACAGGGCAATCAGCCCCAGCATTTT
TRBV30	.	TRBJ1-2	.	CAYKGEGYTF	TGTGCCTATAAGGGGGAGGGCTACACCTTC
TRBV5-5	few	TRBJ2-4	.	CASSRREDIQYF	TGTGCCAGCAGCCGTAGGGAGGACATTCAGTACTTC
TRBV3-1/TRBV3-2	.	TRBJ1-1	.	CASSLLSSNTEAFF	TGTGCCAGCAGCCTTTTGTCCTCGAACACTGAAGCTTTCTTT
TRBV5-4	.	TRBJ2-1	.	CASSFTGFVGNEQFF	TGTGCCAGCAGCTTCACAGGTTTCGTTGGAAATGAGCAGTTCTTC